This T cell receptor (beta chain) was captured in a study of T cell repertoires in cytomegalovirus infection. Study context: The authors relied on CMV epitopes, both recently identified HLA-C-restricted and well-studied HLA-B-restricted. Public signatures in TCR beta pointed to CMV infection and matching HLA type.

TCRdb recomputed calls from the reads with MiXCR, one row per CDR3 protein. The sample lists roughly 110,000 distinct CDR3 sequences, under 35% seen once, with less than 45% in the top ten. The germline gives CDR1 MGHRA, CDR2 YSYEKL. V lost 0 bases, J lost 2 bases, and 5 bases lay in between. This CDR3 region has 14 residues. Study-wide results and limits: Individuals carrying CMV plus the relevant HLA were identified by cumulative frequency of public TCR beta families. Ex vivo responses were dominated by HLA-C-restricted CMV-specific TCR beta clonotypes.

Comments on this clonotype: Its antigen remains unknown.

The chain joins TRBV4-1 to TRBJ1-5; D not resolved. The sequence came from a human donor in good health (CMV status not recorded). Some clones in this sample may be carry-over from other donors' samples. The specimen comprised CD8+ T cells from cultured PBMCs, sampled from culture after CMV antigen stimulation. CDR3 bases: TGCGCCAGCAGCCAAGAGCAGGGCAATCAGCCCCAGCATTTT. Translated, it gives CASSQEQGNQPQHF.